One and the same sample provided the 24 T cell receptor beta chains below, sequenced in a study of cytomegalovirus exposure and HLA in healthy donors. PCR used 60 Vbeta primers and 13 Jbeta primers. Some clones are missing from TCRdb's copy, which holds only in-frame ones; the method was immunoSEQ multiplex PCR. The repertoire holds 120,000 or so clones, with more than 65% as singletons. Input material: PBMCs. Receptors originate from a man aged 30 to 39 in good health and CMV-seropositive.

The chain links TRBV7-9 to TRBJ1-2; D might be TRBD1 (6 bases). The V gene lost 6 bases and the J gene lost 4 bases, with 12 bases spanning the gap. The germline CDR1 and CDR2 sequences are SEHNR and FQNEAQ (reference sequence). The CDR3 loop spans 13 amino acids. CDR3 bases: TGTGCCAGCAGTTTACAGGGTAGCTATGGCTACACCTTC. It yields the protein CASSLQGSYGYTF.

This chain joins TRBV11-3 and TRBJ2-1; TRBD2 is a possible D gene (5 bases). Germline V gene lookup returns CDR1 SGHNT and CDR2 YENEEA. V lost 0 bases to trimming and J lost 0 bases, with 15 bases between them. The CDR3 sequence is 18 residues long. CDR3 sequence (DNA): TGTGCCAGCAGCTTAGAGCCGGCCGGGGAGAGCTCCTACAATGAGCAGTTCTTC. This encodes CASSLEPAGESSYNEQFF.

The V call is TRBV30, the J call TRBJ2-6, with a tentative D call TRBD1 (6 bases). Germline lookup yields CDR1 GTSNPN and CDR2 SVGIG (reference sequence). This CDR3 is built from 15 residues. Between the trimmed V and J ends, which lost 3 bases and 0 bases, there was a span of 9 bases. The CDR3 DNA is TGTGCCTGGAGCAAACAGGGCTCTGGGGCCAACGTCCTGACTTTC. It encodes CAWSKQGSGANVLTF. Full variable domain (remainder filled in from reference TRBV30 and TRBJ2-6): SQTIHQWPATLVQPVGSPLSLECTVEGTSNPNLYWYRQAAGRGLQLLFYSVGIGQISSEVPQNLSASRPQDRQFILSSKKLLLSDSGFYLCAWSKQGSGANVLTFGAGSRLTVL.

About this clone itself: The CDR3 end shows no conserved phenylalanine or tryptophan, and so a read error is likely. The gene calls are TRBV7-3 and TRBJ1-1; D might be TRBD1 (5 bases). The CDR3 has 13 residues. Deletions cut 0 bases from V and 7 bases from J, with 9 bases between. Germline assignment: CDR1 SGHTA and CDR2 FQGTGA. DNA for the CDR3: TGTGCCAGCAGCTTAACGGGCAGGGTTGAAGCTTTCCTT. As protein: CASSLTGRVEAFL.

This clone was detected only once. The chain recombines TRBV30 with TRBJ2-5, with 8 bases that match TRBD2. CDR1 is GTSNPN, CDR2 SVGIG, per germline (reference sequence). This CDR3 is 18 amino acids long. Trimming took 3 bases from V and 1 from J; bases not matched to a gene: 16. CDR3 region: CAWSGFSRAGGLQETQYF. In nucleotides, the CDR3 is TGTGCCTGGAGCGGTTTTTCCCGGGCGGGGGGCCTCCAAGAGACCCAGTACTTC.

This clone was counted a few times. The V call is TRBV6-1, the J call TRBJ1-3, with D perhaps matching TRBD1 (6 bases). The CDR3 runs to 14 residues. V lost 2 bases and J 8 bases, leaving 13 bases between the germline ends. Germline lookup yields CDR1 MNHNS and CDR2 SASEGT. CDR3 loop: CASSEHREIHTIYF. The CDR3 DNA reads TGTGCCAGCAGTGAACACAGGGAGATCCACACCATATATTTT.

V and J are TRBV5-1 and TRBJ2-4; 8 nucleotides align to TRBD1. The CDR3 totals 13 residues. Germline assignment: CDR1 SGHRS and CDR2 YFSETQ. J was trimmed by 6 bases and V by 2 bases; bases with no gene match: 1. As DNA, the CDR3 is TGCGCCAGCAGCTTAGACAGGGGAAACATTCAGTACTTC. As protein: CASSLDRGNIQYF.

The gene calls are TRBV5-4 and TRBJ2-7; 7 nucleotides match TRBD1. V was pared by 6 bases and J by 1 base, with 4 bases of the junction left unmatched. Germline CDR1 reads SGHNT; CDR2 reads YYREEE (reference sequence). CDR3 length: 13 amino acids. The DNA for the CDR3 is TGTGCCAGCACCCGGGACAGATCCTACGAGCAGTACTTC. This gives the protein CASTRDRSYEQYF. The full variable domain, in which reference TRBV5-4 and TRBJ2-7 provide the parts outside the CDR3, is ETGVTQSPTHLIKTRGQQVTLRCSSQSGHNTVSWYQQALGQGPQFIFQYYREEENGRGNFPPRFSGLQFPNYSSELNVNALELDDSALYLCASTRDRSYEQYFGPGTRLTVT.

As regards this clone: Sequence at one end of the junction differs from germline and may be a read error. This CDR3 is also generated by other DNA sequences in the sample. V and J are TRBV11-3 and TRBJ2-5, with TRBD2 matching 9 bases. This CDR3 is 17 amino acids long. From germline, CDR1 is SGHNT and CDR2 YENEEA. CDR3 sequence: CASSSYASGEDQETQYF. CDR3 nucleotides: TGTGCCAGCAGCTCGTACGCTAGCGGGGAGGACCAGGAGACCCAGTACTTC.

There are a few counts of this clone. CDR3 bases: TGTGCCAGCAGCCCCTCCTTGGAGCAGTACTTC. Translating gives CASSPSLEQYF. The rearrangement joins TRBV6-5 to TRBJ2-7; the D is unclear. Trimming took off 6 bases at V and 7 bases at J, with 10 bases between the two ends. CDR3 size: 11 residues. From germline, CDR1 is MNHEY and CDR2 SVGAGI.

This clone was counted between two and nine times. The chain employs TRBV5-1 and TRBJ2-3; D is possibly TRBD2 (6 bases). The CDR3 is made up of 17 amino acids. Deletions cut 2 bases from V and 0 bases from J, with 16 bases between. Germline-derived CDR1 and CDR2 are SGHRS and YFSETQ. CDR3 region: CASSLGFGGDSTDTQYF. The CDR3 coding sequence is TGCGCCAGCAGCTTAGGTTTTGGCGGGGATAGCACAGATACGCAGTATTTT.

CDR3 sequence (DNA): TGTGCCAGCACTCTAGCCGGCCGGCCCCAGCATTTT. This codes for CASTLAGRPQHF. The V and J genes are TRBV28 and TRBJ1-5; no reliable D call. Germline-derived CDR1 and CDR2 are MDHEN and SYDVKM. V gave up 7 bases and J gave up 9 bases, with 13 bases separating them. CDR3 length: 12 amino acids. Full variable domain (rest looked up from reference TRBV28 and TRBJ1-5): DVKVTQSSRYLVKRTGEKVFLECVQDMDHENMFWYRQDPGLGLRLIYFSYDVKMKEKGDIPEGYSVSREKKERFSLILESASTNQTSMYLCASTLAGRPQHFGDGTRLSIL.

In this sample, this clone turned up a few times. The V gene is TRBV7-2, the J gene TRBJ2-1; 8 nucleotides agree with TRBD2. Per the germline V gene, CDR1 is SGHTA and CDR2 is FQGNSA. The CDR3 runs 17 residues. Unmatched junction bases numbered 14, after V lost 5 bases and J lost 5 bases. The CDR3 region has the DNA TGTGCCAGCAGCCCACCCGTGAGAGCGGGGGACCACAATGAGCAGTTCTTC. Amino acid sequence: CASSPPVRAGDHNEQFF.

The CDR3, as DNA: TGTGCCTGTTCAGGGCAGGGGTCTTCACCCCTCCACTTT. It codes for CACSGQGSSPLHF. The J gene is TRBJ1-6, the V gene TRBV30, with TRBD1 as a possible D gene (6 bases). This CDR3 has 13 residues. The V and J ends lost 6 bases and 9 bases respectively, with 15 bases between them. Germline loops: CDR1 GTSNPN, CDR2 SVGIG (reference sequence).

This clone was observed a few times. This chain links TRBV7-2 with TRBJ2-5; D perhaps matches TRBD2 (6 bases). Looked up from germline, CDR1 is SGHTA and CDR2 is FQGNSA. The CDR3 length is 16 residues. Trimming pared 5 bases from V and 0 bases from J, leaving 16 bases between. The CDR3 DNA is TGTGCCAGCAGCCAAAACCCGGGACTGAACCAAGAGACCCAGTACTTC. This gives the protein CASSQNPGLNQETQYF.

The V and J genes are TRBV5-1 and TRBJ2-1, with 8 bases matching TRBD1. Germline CDR1 is SGHRS and CDR2 is YFSETQ. This CDR3 comprises 15 residues. The V segment lost 1 base and the J segment 5 bases; nucleotides outside the gene matches: 5. The CDR3 nucleotides are TGCGCCAGCAGCTTGTCCGGGACAGGCCACAATGAGCAGTTCTTC. This gives the protein CASSLSGTGHNEQFF. Full variable domain (remainder filled in from reference TRBV5-1 and TRBJ2-1): KAGVTQTPRYLIKTRGQQVTLSCSPISGHRSVSWYQQTPGQGLQFLFEYFSETQRNKGNFPGRFSGRQFSNSRSEMNVSTLELGDSALYLCASSLSGTGHNEQFFGPGTRLTVL.

The rearrangement links TRBV4-1 to TRBJ2-5; 9 bases map to TRBD2. Germline V CDR1 and CDR2: MGHRA, YSYEKL. V lost 3 bases and J lost 6; bases outside the gene matches: 14. The CDR3 is 17 residues long. CDR3 bases: TGCGCCAGCAGCCAGATTGCGGGGGGGGGCGCTGGGAAGACCCAGTACTTC. Translation gives CASSQIAGGGAGKTQYF.

This rearrangement joins TRBV6-4 to TRBJ2-2, with 8 bases fitting TRBD2. With 2 bases clipped from V and 8 bases from J, the junction kept 10 bases outside the gene matches. The CDR3 is made up of 16 amino acids. The germline V gene has CDR1 MRHNA and CDR2 SNTAGT. CDR3 sequence reads: CASSDRAGAGSGELFF. The CDR3 nucleotides are TGTGCCAGCAGTGACCGAGCGGGGGCAGGATCTGGGGAGCTGTTTTTT.

This clone was recorded only once. The chain joins TRBV6-5 to TRBJ1-1, with a tentative D call TRBD1 (5 bases). V lost 4 bases and J lost 4, with 13 bases in between. Germline CDR1 MNHEY, CDR2 SVGAGI. The CDR3 length is 14 residues. The CDR3 DNA reads TGTGCCAGCAGTTCCGAACCAGGGCCCACTGAAGCTTTCTTT. This encodes CASSSEPGPTEAFF.

This clone was counted a single time. Because it lacks the conserved phenylalanine or tryptophan at the end, this CDR3 is likely a read error. No DNA is shown, since the ends of the CDR3 on it are uncertain; the CDR3 is the one TCRdb lists. CDR3 region: CASSLGGGLA. The genes are TRBV27 and TRBJ1-4. A total of 10 residues make up the CDR3, ends included. Per germline, CDR1 MNHEY and CDR2 SMNVEV (reference sequence).

This clone was seen once. The chain has TRBV9 and TRBJ2-5; 8 nucleotides line up with TRBD2. This CDR3 region has 14 residues. With V trimmed by 3 bases and J by 3 bases, 4 bases remained unmatched. Germline V gene data show CDR1 as SGDLS and CDR2 as YYNGEE. In DNA form, the CDR3 reads TGTGCCAGCAGCGGTGGCGGGGGGAAAGAGACCCAGTACTTC. Its translation is CASSGGGGKETQYF. Full variable domain (missing parts from reference TRBV9 and TRBJ2-5): DSGVTQTPKHLITATGQRVTLRCSPRSGDLSVYWYQQSLDQGLQFLIQYYNGEERAKGNILERFSAQQFPDLHSELNLSSLELGDSALYFCASSGGGGKETQYFGPGTRLLVL.

The chain recombines TRBV7-6 with TRBJ1-3, with unresolved D. Germline-derived CDR1 and CDR2 are SGHVS and FNYEAQ. CDR3 length: 15 residues. Between the trimmed V and J ends, which lost 5 bases and 0 bases, there was a span of 11 bases. CDR3 DNA: TGTGCCAGCAGCCAGACGGGATCCTCTGGAAACACCATATATTTT. Residues: CASSQTGSSGNTIYF.

Note on this clone: Other DNA variants within this sample encode the same CDR3. The CDR3 nucleotides read TGCGCCAGCAGCTTGGGGGGCCTCCCGGGCACTGAAGCTTTCTTT. It encodes CASSLGGLPGTEAFF. The chain is built from TRBV5-1 and TRBJ1-1; weak D call: TRBD1 (5 bases). The V gene lost 0 bases and the J gene lost 4 bases, with 13 bases spanning the gap. The CDR3 length is 15 residues. Germline values: CDR1 SGHRS, CDR2 YFSETQ.

V is TRBV5-1 and J is TRBJ2-7; perhaps TRBD1 as D (6 bases). V shed 0 bases and J shed 6 bases, with 13 bases lying between them. CDR1 and CDR2 (germline): SGHRS, YFSETQ. The CDR3 totals 14 residues. The CDR3 DNA sequence: TGCGCCAGCAGCTTGGAGGCAGGGGTTGGCGAGCAGTACTTC. Its translation: CASSLEAGVGEQYF.